This TCR beta chain was identified in a study of response to subunit inactivated influenza vaccine. Broader study findings: Authors suggested each seasonal flu vaccination may recruit only limited numbers of new T cells.

Germline V gene lookup returns CDR1 MDHEN and CDR2 SYDVKM. V was trimmed by 1 base and J by 5 bases, leaving 15 bases between them. The CDR3 is 15 amino acids. TCRdb itself ran the RT-PCR reads through MiXCR, one entry per CDR3 protein. The repertoire has about 570,000 distinct CDR3 sequences, 11% of them found once; the top ten carry 8% to 13%. This clonotype was seen more than once but under ten times. Its specificity is unknown. The same specimen was also included in a second study, on T cells expressing NK-cell markers. This second report adds: Generation of TCR beta cDNA was performed by 5'RACE template switching incorporating UMIs.

This TCR derives from a man aged 50 or older who received an inactivated influenza vaccine. The source was PBMCs from blood, collected on the day of vaccination. This sequence joins TRBV28 and TRBJ2-7; possible D gene TRBD1, 6 bases. The CDR3 spells CASSLSGTSRNEQYF. CDR3 sequence (DNA): TGTGCCAGCAGTTTATCCGGGACATCCCGGAACGAGCAGTACTTC.